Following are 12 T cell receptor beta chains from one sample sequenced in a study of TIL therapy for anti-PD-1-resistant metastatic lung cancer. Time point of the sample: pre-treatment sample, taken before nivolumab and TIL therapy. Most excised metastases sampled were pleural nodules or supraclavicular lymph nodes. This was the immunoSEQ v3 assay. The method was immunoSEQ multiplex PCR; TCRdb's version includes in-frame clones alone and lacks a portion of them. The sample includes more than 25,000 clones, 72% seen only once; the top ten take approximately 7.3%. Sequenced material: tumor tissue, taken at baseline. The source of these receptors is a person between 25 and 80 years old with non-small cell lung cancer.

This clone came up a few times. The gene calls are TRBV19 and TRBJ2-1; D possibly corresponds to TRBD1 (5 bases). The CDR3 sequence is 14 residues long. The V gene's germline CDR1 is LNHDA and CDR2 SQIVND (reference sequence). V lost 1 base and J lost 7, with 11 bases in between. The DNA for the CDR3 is TGTGCCAGTAGTATAGGGGTCAGGGCTAATGAGCAGTTCTTC. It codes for CASSIGVRANEQFF.

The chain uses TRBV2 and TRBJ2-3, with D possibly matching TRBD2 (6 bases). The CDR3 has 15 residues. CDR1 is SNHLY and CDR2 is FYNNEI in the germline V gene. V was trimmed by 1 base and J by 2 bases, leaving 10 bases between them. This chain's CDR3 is CASSEGSGLTDTQYF. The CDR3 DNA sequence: TGTGCCAGCAGTGAAGGTAGCGGACTCACAGATACGCAGTATTTT.

The DNA of the CDR3 is TGTGCCAGCACCATGACAGGGGAGAATGATGGCTACACCTTC. Translation gives CASTMTGENDGYTF. The genes are TRBV6-1 and TRBJ1-2; 8 bases are a match to TRBD1. CDR3 length: 14 residues. Germline CDR1 MNHNS, CDR2 SASEGT. The junction had 10 bases not matched to a gene; V was cut back by 7 bases and J by 6 bases.

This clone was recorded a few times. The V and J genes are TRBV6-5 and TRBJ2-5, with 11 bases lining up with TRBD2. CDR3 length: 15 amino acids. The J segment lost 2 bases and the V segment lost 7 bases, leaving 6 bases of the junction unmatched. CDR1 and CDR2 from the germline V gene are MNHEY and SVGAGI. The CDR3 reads CASTPSGGLQETQYF. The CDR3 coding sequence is TGTGCCAGCACCCCTAGCGGGGGGCTTCAAGAGACCCAGTACTTC.

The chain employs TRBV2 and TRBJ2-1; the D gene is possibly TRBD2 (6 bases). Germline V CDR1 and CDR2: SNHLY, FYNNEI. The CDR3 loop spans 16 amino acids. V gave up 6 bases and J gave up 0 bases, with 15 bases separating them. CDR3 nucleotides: TGTGCCAGCAGGGTAAGCGGGCGAAGCTCCTACAATGAGCAGTTCTTC. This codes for CASRVSGRSSYNEQFF.

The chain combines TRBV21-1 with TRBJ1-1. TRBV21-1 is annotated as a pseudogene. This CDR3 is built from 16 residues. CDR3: CASSKARVGPNTEAFF. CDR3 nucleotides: TGTGCCAGCAGCAAAGCGCGTGTCGGACCGAACACTGAAGCTTTCTTT.

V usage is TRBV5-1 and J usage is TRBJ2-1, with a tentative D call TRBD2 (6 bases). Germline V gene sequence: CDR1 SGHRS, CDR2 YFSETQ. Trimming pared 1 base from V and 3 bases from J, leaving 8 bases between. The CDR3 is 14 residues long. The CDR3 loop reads CASSLSGGYNEQFF. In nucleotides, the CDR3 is TGCGCCAGCAGCTTGTCCGGGGGCTACAATGAGCAGTTCTTC. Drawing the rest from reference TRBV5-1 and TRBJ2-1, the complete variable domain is KAGVTQTPRYLIKTRGQQVTLSCSPISGHRSVSWYQQTPGQGLQFLFEYFSETQRNKGNFPGRFSGRQFSNSRSEMNVSTLELGDSALYLCASSLSGGYNEQFFGPGTRLTVL.

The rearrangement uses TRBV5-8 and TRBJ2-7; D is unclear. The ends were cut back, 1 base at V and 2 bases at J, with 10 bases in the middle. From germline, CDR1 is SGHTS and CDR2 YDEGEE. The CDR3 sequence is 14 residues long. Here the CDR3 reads CASSLYSPTYEQYF. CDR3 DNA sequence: TGTGCCAGCAGCTTGTATAGCCCTACCTACGAGCAGTACTTC.

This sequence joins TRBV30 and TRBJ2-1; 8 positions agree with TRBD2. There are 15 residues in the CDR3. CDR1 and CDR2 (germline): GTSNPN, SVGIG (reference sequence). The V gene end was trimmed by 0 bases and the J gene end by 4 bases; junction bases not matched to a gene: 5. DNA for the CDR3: TGTGCCTGGAGTGTAGGTAGCGGGGTTTACAATGAGCAGTTCTTC. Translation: CAWSVGSGVYNEQFF.

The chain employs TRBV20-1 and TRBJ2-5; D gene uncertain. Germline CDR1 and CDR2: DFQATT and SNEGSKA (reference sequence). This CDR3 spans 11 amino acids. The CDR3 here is CGINKETTQYF. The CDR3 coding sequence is TGCGGTATTAATAAAGAGACGACCCAGTACTTC.

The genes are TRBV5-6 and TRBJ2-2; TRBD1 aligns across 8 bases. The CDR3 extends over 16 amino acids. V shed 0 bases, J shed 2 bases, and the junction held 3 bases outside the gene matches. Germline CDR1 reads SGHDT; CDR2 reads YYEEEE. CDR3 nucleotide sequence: TGTGCCAGCAGCTTGGTACAGGGGGTTAACACCGGGGAGCTGTTTTTT. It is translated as CASSLVQGVNTGELFF.

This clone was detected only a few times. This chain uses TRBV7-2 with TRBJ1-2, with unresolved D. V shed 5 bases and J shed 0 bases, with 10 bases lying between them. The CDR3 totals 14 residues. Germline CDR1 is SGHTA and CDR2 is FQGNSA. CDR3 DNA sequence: TGTGCCAGCAGCCTGCTCGCATCTAACTATGGCTACACCTTC. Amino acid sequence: CASSLLASNYGYTF.